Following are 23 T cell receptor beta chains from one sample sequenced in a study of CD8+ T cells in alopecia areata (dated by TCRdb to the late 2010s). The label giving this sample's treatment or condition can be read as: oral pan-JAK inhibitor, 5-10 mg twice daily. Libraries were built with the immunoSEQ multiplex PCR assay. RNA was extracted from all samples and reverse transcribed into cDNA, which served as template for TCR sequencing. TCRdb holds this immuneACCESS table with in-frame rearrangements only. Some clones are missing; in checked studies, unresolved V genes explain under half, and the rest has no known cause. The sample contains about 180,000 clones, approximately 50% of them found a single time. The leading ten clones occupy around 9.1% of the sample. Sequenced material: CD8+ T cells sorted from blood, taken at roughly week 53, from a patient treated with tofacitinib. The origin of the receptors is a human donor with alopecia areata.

As DNA, the CDR3 is TGCAGCGTTGAAGATCGGGGACAGGGGGGAGTCTACGAGCAGTACTTC. Protein sequence: CSVEDRGQGGVYEQYF. V gene TRBV29-1 combines with J gene TRBJ2-7, with TRBD1 matching over 11 bases. V gave up 0 bases and J gave up 3 bases; unmatched junction bases: 7. Germline values: CDR1 SQVTM, CDR2 ANQGSEA. This CDR3 contains 16 residues.

The DNA of the CDR3 is TGCGCCAGCAGCCAAGATAAGGTCTTAAATTCACCCCTCCACTTT. This sequence encodes CASSQDKVLNSPLHF. This chain links TRBV4-3 with TRBJ1-6; D unclear. Trimming cost V 0 bases and J 7 bases, with 10 bases left between them. This CDR3 is built from 15 residues. Germline V gene data show CDR1 as LGHNA and CDR2 as YSLEER.

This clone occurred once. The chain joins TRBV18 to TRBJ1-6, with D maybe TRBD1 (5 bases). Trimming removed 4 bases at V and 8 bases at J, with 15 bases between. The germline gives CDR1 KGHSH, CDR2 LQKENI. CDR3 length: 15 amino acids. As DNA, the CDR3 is TGTGCCAGCTCACGTTCCAGGGAAAAGGATTCACCCCTCCACTTT. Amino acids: CASSRSREKDSPLHF. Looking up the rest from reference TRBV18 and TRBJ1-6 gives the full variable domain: NAGVMQNPRHLVRRRGQEARLRCSPMKGHSHVYWYRQLPEEGLKFMVYLQKENIIDESGMPKERFSAEFPKEGPSILRIQQVVRGDSAAYFCASSRSREKDSPLHFGNGTRLTVT.

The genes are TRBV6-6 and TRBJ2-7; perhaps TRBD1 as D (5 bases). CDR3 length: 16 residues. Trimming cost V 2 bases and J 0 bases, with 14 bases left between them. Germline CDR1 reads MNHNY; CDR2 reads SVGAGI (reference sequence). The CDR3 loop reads CASSYPTEFFSYEQYF. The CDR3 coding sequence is TGTGCCAGCAGTTACCCGACAGAGTTCTTCTCCTACGAGCAGTACTTC.

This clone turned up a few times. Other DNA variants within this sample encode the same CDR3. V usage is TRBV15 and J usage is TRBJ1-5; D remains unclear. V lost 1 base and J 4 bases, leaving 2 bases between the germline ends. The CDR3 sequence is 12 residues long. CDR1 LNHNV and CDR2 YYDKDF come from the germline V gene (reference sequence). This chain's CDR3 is CATSRVNQPQHF. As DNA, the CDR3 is TGTGCCACCAGCAGAGTTAATCAGCCCCAGCATTTT.

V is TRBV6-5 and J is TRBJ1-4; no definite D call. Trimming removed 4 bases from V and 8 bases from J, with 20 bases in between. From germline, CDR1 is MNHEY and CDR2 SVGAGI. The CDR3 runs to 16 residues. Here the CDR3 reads CASSSLLEEREEKLFF. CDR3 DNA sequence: TGTGCCAGCAGTTCGTTGTTGGAAGAGAGGGAAGAAAAACTGTTTTTT.

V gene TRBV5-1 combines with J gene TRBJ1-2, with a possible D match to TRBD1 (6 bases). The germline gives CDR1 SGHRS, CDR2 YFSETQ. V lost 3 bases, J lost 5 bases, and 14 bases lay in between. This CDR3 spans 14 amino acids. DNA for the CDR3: TGCGCCAGCAGCTCACCGGGACATTCTTATGGCTACACCTTC. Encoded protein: CASSSPGHSYGYTF.

The CDR3 reads CASSESSGAGEQYF. CDR3 sequence (DNA): TGTGCCAGCAGTGAATCATCAGGGGCGGGAGAGCAGTACTTC. V is TRBV25-1 and J is TRBJ2-7; possibly TRBD1 or TRBD2 for D (6 bases each). CDR3 size: 14 residues. The V end lost 1 base, the J end lost 7 bases, and 14 bases lay between the germline ends. CDR1 and CDR2 (germline): MGHDK, SYGVNS.

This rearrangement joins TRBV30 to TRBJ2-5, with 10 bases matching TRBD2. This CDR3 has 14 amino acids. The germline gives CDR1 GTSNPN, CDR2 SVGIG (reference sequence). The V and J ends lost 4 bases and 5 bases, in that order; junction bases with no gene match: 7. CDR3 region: CAWNPSGGEETQYF. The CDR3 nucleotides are TGTGCCTGGAATCCTAGCGGGGGTGAGGAGACCCAGTACTTC.

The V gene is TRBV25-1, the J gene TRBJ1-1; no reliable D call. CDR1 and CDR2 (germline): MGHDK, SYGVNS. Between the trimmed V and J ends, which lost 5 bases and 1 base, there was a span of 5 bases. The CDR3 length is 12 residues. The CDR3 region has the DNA TGTGCCAGCAGTTACCAGAACACTGAAGCTTTCTTT. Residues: CASSYQNTEAFF.

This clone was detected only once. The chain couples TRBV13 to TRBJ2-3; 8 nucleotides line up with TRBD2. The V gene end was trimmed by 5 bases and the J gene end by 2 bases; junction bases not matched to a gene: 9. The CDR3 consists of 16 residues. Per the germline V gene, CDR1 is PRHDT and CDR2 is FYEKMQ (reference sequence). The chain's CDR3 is CASSPSTSDLTDTQYF. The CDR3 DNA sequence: TGTGCCAGCAGCCCGTCGACTAGCGACCTCACAGATACGCAGTATTTT.

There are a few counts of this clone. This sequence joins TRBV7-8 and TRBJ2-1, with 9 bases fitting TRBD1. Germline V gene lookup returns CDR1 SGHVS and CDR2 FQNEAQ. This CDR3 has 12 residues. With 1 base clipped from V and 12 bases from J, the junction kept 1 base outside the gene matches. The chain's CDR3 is CASSLGDRAQFF. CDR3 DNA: TGTGCCAGCAGCTTAGGGGACAGGGCGCAGTTCTTC. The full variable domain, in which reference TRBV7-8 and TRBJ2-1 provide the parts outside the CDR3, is GAGVSQSPRYKVAKRGQDVALRCDPISGHVSLFWYQQALGQGPEFLTYFQNEAQLDKSGLPSDRFFAERPEGSVSTLKIQRTQQEDSAVYLCASSLGDRAQFFGPGTRLTVL.

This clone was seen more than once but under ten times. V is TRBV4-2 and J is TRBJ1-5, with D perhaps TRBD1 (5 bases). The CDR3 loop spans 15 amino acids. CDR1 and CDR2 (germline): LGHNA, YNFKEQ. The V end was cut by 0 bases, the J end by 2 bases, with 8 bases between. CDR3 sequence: CASSQDARGNQPQHF. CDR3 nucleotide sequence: TGTGCCAGCAGCCAAGATGCCAGGGGCAATCAGCCCCAGCATTTT.

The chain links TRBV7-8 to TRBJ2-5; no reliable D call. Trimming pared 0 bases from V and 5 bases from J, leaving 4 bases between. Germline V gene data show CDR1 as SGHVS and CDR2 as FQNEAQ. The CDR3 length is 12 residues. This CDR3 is CASSLALETQYF. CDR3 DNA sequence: TGTGCCAGCAGCTTAGCCCTCGAGACCCAGTACTTC.

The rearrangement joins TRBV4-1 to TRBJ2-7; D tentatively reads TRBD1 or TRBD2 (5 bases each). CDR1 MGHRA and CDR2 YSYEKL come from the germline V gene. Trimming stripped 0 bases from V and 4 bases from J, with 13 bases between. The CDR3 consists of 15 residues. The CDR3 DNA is TGCGCCAGCAGCCAAGATCGGGGACCCCTTTACGAGCAGTACTTC. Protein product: CASSQDRGPLYEQYF.

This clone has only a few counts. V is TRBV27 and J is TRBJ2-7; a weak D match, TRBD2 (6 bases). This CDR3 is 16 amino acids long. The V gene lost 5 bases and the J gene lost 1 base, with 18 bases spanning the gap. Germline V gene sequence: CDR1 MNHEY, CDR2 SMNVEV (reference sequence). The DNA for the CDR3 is TGTGCCAGCAGTCCGGGACCAGGGAGGCCGTCCTACGAGCAGTACTTC. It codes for CASSPGPGRPSYEQYF.

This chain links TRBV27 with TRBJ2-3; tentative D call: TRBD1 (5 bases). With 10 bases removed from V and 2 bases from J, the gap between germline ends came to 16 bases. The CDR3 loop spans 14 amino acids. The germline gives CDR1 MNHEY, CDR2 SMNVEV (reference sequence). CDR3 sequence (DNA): TGTGCCACTAAAGCCAGGGAATCCACAGATACGCAGTATTTT. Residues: CATKARESTDTQYF.

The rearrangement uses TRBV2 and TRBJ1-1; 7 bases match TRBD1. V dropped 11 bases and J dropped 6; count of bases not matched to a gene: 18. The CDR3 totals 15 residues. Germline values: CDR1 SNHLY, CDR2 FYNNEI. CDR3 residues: CAPWTGAGERAEAFF. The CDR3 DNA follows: TGTGCCCCTTGGACAGGAGCCGGGGAGAGGGCTGAAGCTTTCTTT.

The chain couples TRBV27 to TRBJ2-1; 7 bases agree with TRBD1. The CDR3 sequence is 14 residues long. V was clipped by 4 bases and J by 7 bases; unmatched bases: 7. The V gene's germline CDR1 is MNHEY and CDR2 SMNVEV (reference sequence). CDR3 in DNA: TGTGCCAGCAGTTGGGACAGACTTTTTAATGAGCAGTTCTTC. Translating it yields CASSWDRLFNEQFF.

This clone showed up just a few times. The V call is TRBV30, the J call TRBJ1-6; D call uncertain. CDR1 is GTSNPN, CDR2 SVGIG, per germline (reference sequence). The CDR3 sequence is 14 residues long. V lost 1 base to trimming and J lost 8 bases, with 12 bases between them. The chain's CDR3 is CAWSEGPRDSPLHF. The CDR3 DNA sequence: TGTGCCTGGAGTGAGGGCCCCCGGGATTCACCCCTCCACTTT.

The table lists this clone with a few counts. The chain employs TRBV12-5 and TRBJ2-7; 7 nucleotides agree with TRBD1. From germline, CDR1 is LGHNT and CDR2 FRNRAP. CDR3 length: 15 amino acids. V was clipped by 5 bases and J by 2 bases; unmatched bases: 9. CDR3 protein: CASGPLDRATYEQYF. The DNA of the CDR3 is TGTGCTAGTGGTCCGCTCGACAGGGCCACCTACGAGCAGTACTTC.

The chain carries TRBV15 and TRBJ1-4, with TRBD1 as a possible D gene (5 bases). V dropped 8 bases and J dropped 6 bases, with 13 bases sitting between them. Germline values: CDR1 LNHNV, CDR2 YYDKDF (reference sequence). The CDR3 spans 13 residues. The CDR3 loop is CATLGGEDEKLFF. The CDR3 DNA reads TGTGCCACCCTCGGGGGGGAAGATGAAAAACTGTTTTTT.

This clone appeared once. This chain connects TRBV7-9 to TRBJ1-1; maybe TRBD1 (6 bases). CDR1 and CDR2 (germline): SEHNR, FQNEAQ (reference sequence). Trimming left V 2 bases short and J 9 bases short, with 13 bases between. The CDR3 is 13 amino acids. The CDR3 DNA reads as TGTGCCAGCAGCTTATACAGGGAAGGTAAAGCTTTCTTT. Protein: CASSLYREGKAFF.